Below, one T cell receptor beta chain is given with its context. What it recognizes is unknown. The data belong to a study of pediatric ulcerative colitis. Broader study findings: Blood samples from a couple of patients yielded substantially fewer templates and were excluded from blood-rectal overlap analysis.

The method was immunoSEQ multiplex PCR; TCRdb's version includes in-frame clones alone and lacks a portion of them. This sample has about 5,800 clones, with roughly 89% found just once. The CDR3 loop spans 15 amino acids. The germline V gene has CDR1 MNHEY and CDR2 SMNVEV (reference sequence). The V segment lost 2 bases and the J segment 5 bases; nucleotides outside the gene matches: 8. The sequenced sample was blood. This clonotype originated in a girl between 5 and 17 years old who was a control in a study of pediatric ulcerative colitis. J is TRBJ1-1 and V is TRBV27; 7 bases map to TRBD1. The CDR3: CASSLAGGGLTEAFF. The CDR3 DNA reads TGTGCCAGCAGTTTAGCAGGGGGAGGGCTGACTGAAGCTTTCTTT.